This is a list of T cell receptor beta chains from one sample in a study of T cell responses to AZD1222 COVID-19 vaccine. Repertoires were generated with immunoSEQ multiplex PCR, while TCRdb's copy carries only in-frame clones and drops some. The sample contains 60,000 to 90,000 clones, roughly 80% of which appear only once. Sequenced material: peripheral blood, taken 28 days after the second dose of the MenACWY control vaccine. The origin of the receptors is an adult who received the MenACWY meningococcal vaccine as a control. The CDR3 runs from the conserved cysteine through the conserved F or W. A D gene is named only where the DNA matches it firmly. A row's size may be missing; if present it is once, few, many or a size class.

D	size	J	V	DNA	CDR3
-	-	TRBJ2-7	TRBV28	TGTGCCAGCAGTTTGGTACAGGGTCCAGAGCAGTACTTC	CASSLVQGPEQYF
-	-	TRBJ2-7	TRBV5-6	TGTGCCAGCAGCTATGACAGGCGAGCCTACGAGCAGTACTTC	CASSYDRRAYEQYF
TRBD1	few	TRBJ2-7	TRBV11-3	TGTGCCAGCAGCTTAGATTTCGGGACAGTAAACAGCTACGAGCAGTACTTC	CASSLDFGTVNSYEQYF
TRBD1	few	TRBJ2-7	TRBV5-4	TGTGCCACCCGAGGGACAGGGACATTCGAGCAGTACTTC	CATRGTGTFEQYF
-	few	TRBJ1-6	TRBV10-3	TGTGCCACCACCGCGGGGATTAATTCACCCCTCCACTTT	CATTAGINSPLHF
-	few	TRBJ2-4	TRBV28	TGTGCCAGCAGCTATGCGTTGGGGACCGTCTTAGCCAAAAACATTCAGTACTTC	CASSYALGTVLAKNIQYF
-	many	TRBJ2-7	TRBV19	TGTGCCAGTAGTATAGTCAGGAACGCCGAGCAGTACTTC	CASSIVRNAEQYF
TRBD1	-	TRBJ2-5	TRBV28	TGTGCCAGCAGTCTCCTCGGGACAGAAGAGACCCAGTACTTC	CASSLLGTEETQYF
-	once	TRBJ1-1	TRBV5-4	TGTGCCAGCAGCAAACAGGGTGGAACTGAAGCTTTCTTT	CASSKQGGTEAFF
-	-	TRBJ2-7	TRBV19	TGTGCCAGTAGTATCGGGGGGCAGGGGGCGCAGGAGCAGTACTTC	CASSIGGQGAQEQYF
-	-	TRBJ1-1	TRBV14	TGTGCCAGCAGCCAATGGACTATGAAGGGGCGGAACACTGAAGCTTTCTTT	CASSQWTMKGRNTEAFF
TRBD1	-	TRBJ2-7	TRBV2	TGTGCCAGCAAAGTGACAGGGAGTTCCTACGAGCAGTACTTC	CASKVTGSSYEQYF
-	-	TRBJ2-7	TRBV28	TGTGCCAGCAGTTTAGGTAACGAGCAGGGTGATTTGTACTTC	CASSLGNEQGDLYF
-	-	TRBJ2-7	TRBV30	TGTGCCTGGAAACCAATGCGCTTTGGAGAGCAGTACTTC	CAWKPMRFGEQYF
TRBD2	-	TRBJ2-3	TRBV5-1	TGCGCCAGCAGCTCTACACTAGCGGGGTCCACAGATACGCAGTATTTT	CASSSTLAGSTDTQYF
TRBD2	-	TRBJ2-1	TRBV11-2	TGTGCCAGCAGCTCCGACGGGAGGTTAAGTAATGAGCAGTTCTTC	CASSSDGRLSNEQFF
-	-	TRBJ1-3	TRBV5-1	TGCGCCAGCAGCCCCGCACCTGGAAACACCATATATTTT	CASSPAPGNTIYF
TRBD2	-	TRBJ2-1	TRBV30	TGTGCCTGGAGATTCGGGGGGAGCTCCTACAATGAGCAGTTCTTC	CAWRFGGSSYNEQFF
-	-	TRBJ1-1	TRBV7-9	TGTGCCAGCAGCCTAAGAGGGAACACTGAAGCTTTCTTT	CASSLRGNTEAFF
-	-	TRBJ2-3	TRBV28	TGTGCCAGCAGTCCCCCACCCAGGGGGACTAGCACAGATACGCAGTATTTT	CASSPPPRGTSTDTQYF
TRBD1	-	TRBJ2-2	TRBV5-4	TGTGCCAGCAGCTTGGGACAGGGATACACCGGGGAGCTGTTTTTT	CASSLGQGYTGELFF
-	once	TRBJ1-1	TRBV7-2	TGTGCCAGCAGCTTAATGGGCAGAATGAACACTGAAGCTTTCTTT	CASSLMGRMNTEAFF
-	-	TRBJ1-5	TRBV2	TGTGCCAGCAGTGAAGCCTTGGCAAATCAGCCCCAGCATTTT	CASSEALANQPQHF
-	once	TRBJ1-2	TRBV3-1/TRBV3-2	TGTGCCAGCAGCCAATACGGGCGAGGGTATGGCTACACCTTC	CASSQYGRGYGYTF
TRBD1	-	TRBJ2-3	TRBV7-2	TGTGCCAGCAGCTTATTGAGGTCAGGGGGTTTTAAAGATACGCAGTATTTT	CASSLLRSGGFKDTQYF
-	-	TRBJ2-3	TRBV19	TGTGCCAGTAGTATAGCTAGCGAAGACAGCACAGATACGCAGTATTTT	CASSIASEDSTDTQYF
TRBD2	few	TRBJ2-3	TRBV19	TGTGCCAGTAGGACACTAGCGGGGGGCAGCGGTACGCAGTATTTT	CASRTLAGGSGTQYF
-	few	TRBJ1-2	TRBV2	TGTGCCAGCAGTGAAGGCTTCTTTGGTCACACGGGCCACACCTTC	CASSEGFFGHTGHTF
-	-	TRBJ1-1	TRBV6-6	TGTGCCAGCAGCCCTAAGACTGAAGCTTTCTTT	CASSPKTEAFF
-	-	TRBJ1-1	TRBV2	TGTGCCAGCAGTGAACACAACACTGAAGCTTTCTTT	CASSEHNTEAFF
-	-	TRBJ2-7	TRBV28	TGTGCCAGCGGATTGGAGGGGGCTTACGAGCAGTACTTC	CASGLEGAYEQYF
TRBD1	-	TRBJ1-6	TRBV27	TGTGCCAGCAGGACAGGGCCCTTCCATTCACCCCTCCACTTT	CASRTGPFHSPLHF
TRBD1	-	TRBJ2-3	TRBV28	TGTGCCAGCAGTCAAGGGGGGACAGGGGGCCCTGCAGGTACGCAGTATTTT	CASSQGGTGGPAGTQYF
TRBD1	-	TRBJ2-7	TRBV2	TGTGCCAGCAGTGCCGGGACAGGAAACTACGAGCAGTACTTC	CASSAGTGNYEQYF
-	-	TRBJ1-1	TRBV19	TGTGCCAGTAGTCAAAGCAGGGGAACTGAAGCTTTCTTT	CASSQSRGTEAFF
TRBD1	few	TRBJ1-3	TRBV6-5	TGTGCCAGCAGAAGGCGACAGGGCTCTGGAAACACCATATATTTT	CASRRRQGSGNTIYF
-	-	TRBJ1-1	TRBV6-1	TGTGCCAGCAGTGAAAGCAGGAGCACTGAAGCTTTCTTT	CASSESRSTEAFF
TRBD1	-	TRBJ1-4	TRBV30	TGTGCCTCGACGATCAGGGGGAGGACTAATGAAAAACTGTTTTTT	CASTIRGRTNEKLFF
-	-	TRBJ1-6	TRBV30	TGTGCCTGGAGAGACAGGAATTCACCCCTCCACTTT	CAWRDRNSPLHF
TRBD1	-	TRBJ2-3	TRBV5-1	TGCGCCAGCAGCTTGATCCAGGGGGCAAGTGATACGCAGTATTTT	CASSLIQGASDTQYF
-	-	TRBJ2-2	TRBV5-5	TGTGCCAGCAGCTCCCGGGGAGGAACCGGGGAGCTGTTTTTT	CASSSRGGTGELFF
-	-	TRBJ1-6	TRBV11-2	TGTGCCAGCAGCGCTCCCTCTTATGGGCCCCTCCACTTT	CASSAPSYGPLHF
-	-	TRBJ2-7	TRBV28	TGTGCCAGCAGTTGGATCGGAGGCGAGCAGTACTTC	CASSWIGGEQYF
-	-	TRBJ2-2	TRBV3-1/TRBV3-2	TGTGCCAGCAGCAACATGAATCCCTCAGGCTTGACCGGGGAGCTGTTTTTT	CASSNMNPSGLTGELFF
-	-	TRBJ1-4	TRBV30	TGTGCCTGGAGAGCGGACAGCGATAATGAAAAACTGTTTTTT	CAWRADSDNEKLFF
-	-	TRBJ2-7	TRBV10-1	TGCGCCAGCCTCGACGTACTCCGGGACCAGGGCTCCTACGAGCAGTACTTC	CASLDVLRDQGSYEQYF
-	once	TRBJ1-1	TRBV18	TGTGCCAGCTCACCCTGGCAGGGTGAGAACACTGAAGCTTTCTTT	CASSPWQGENTEAFF
-	-	TRBJ2-7	TRBV3-1/TRBV3-2	TGTGCCAGCAGCCAAGCGAGAGGGCACGAGCAGTACTTC	CASSQARGHEQYF
-	-	TRBJ1-1	TRBV11-2	TGTGCCAGCAGCTTATCCAGCGGGTATGAAGCTTTCTTT	CASSLSSGYEAFF
TRBD1	-	TRBJ1-2	TRBV3-1/TRBV3-2	TGTGCCAGCGGGGACAGGGGGAATGGCTACACCTTC	CASGDRGNGYTF